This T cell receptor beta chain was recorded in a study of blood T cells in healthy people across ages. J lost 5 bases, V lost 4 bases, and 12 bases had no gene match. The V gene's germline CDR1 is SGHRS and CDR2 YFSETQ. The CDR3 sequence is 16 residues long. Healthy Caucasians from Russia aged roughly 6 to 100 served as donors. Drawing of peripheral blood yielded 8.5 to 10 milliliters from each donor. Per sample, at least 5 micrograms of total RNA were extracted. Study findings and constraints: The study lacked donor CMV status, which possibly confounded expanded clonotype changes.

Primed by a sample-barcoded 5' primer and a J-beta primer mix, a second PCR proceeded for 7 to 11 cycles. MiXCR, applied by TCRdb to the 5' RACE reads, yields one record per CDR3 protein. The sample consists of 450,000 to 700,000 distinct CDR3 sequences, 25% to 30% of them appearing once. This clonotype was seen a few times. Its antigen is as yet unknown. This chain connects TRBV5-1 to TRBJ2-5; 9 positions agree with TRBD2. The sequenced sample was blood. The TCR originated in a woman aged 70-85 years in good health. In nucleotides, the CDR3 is TGCGCCAGCAGCACCTCGTATCTAGCGGGGAGTGAGACCCAGTACTTC. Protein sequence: CASSTSYLAGSETQYF.